The present T cell receptor (beta chain) was sequenced within a study of shared clonotypes between healthy human individuals. Overall study findings and caveats: Larger estimated richness was generally recorded for naive subsets relative to memory subsets.

Terminally differentiated effector memory CD45RA+ cells were excluded by CCR7 positive selection of CD45RO-negative cells. Comment on this clone: Its antigen is still unknown.

V lost 4 bases to trimming and J lost 7 bases, with 14 bases between them. The length of the CDR3 is 13 residues. In germline, CDR1 is SGDLS, CDR2 YYNGEE. Sorted-subset replicate PCRs used roughly 210 ng of genomic DNA. This amount corresponded to about 30,000 T cell genomes. The table came from immunoSEQ multiplex PCR; TCRdb's copy has only in-frame clones and leaves some out. This sample carries some 1,900,000 clones, approximately 94% of them seen once, and the ten largest clones take around 1.2%. The clonotype was recovered from a man younger than 35 in good health. The chain recombines TRBV9 with TRBJ1-1; perhaps TRBD1 as D (6 bases). The sample comprised naive CD8+ T cells sorted from blood. DNA for the CDR3: TGTGCCAGCAGCCGTACGGGGGGCAGTGAAGCTTTCTTT. It is translated as CASSRTGGSEAFF.